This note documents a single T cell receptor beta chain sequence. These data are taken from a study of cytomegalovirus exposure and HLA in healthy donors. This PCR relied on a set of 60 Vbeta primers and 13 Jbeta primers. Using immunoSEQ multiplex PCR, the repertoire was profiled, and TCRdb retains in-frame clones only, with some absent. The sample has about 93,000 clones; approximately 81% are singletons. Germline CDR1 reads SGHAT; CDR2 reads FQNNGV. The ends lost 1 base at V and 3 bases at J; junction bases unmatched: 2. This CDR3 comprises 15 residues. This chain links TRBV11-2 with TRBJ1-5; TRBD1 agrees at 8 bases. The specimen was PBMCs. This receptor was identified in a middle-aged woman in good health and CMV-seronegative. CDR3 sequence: CASSLGTGYNQPQHF. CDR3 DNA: TGTGCCAGCAGCTTAGGGACAGGGTACAATCAGCCCCAGCATTTT.